The rows below give T cell receptor beta chains drawn from one sample of a study of human T cells and chemical hapten exposure. MiXCR, applied by TCRdb to the RACE reads, yields one record per CDR3 protein. Of tens of thousands of distinct CDR3 sequences in the sample, roughly 10% were seen once. Sequenced here: whole blood, sampled in connection with sensitization to the hapten diphenylcyclopropenone (DPC). The receptors were gathered from a woman aged 25 to 39 with alopecia areata. Some clones in this sample may be carry-over from other donors' samples. Both conserved end residues are part of each CDR3. D genes are given only for firm matches. Clone size is given for some rows only: seen once, a few or many times, or a class if the clone is expanded.

.,.,TRBV2,TRBJ1-6,CASSKGDDSPLHF,TGTGCCAGCAGTAAGGGGGACGATTCACCCCTCCACTTT
many,TRBD1,TRBV29-1,TRBJ2-1,CSGRLAGGREQFF,TGCAGCGGAAGACTGGCAGGGGGACGTGAGCAGTTCTTC
many,.,TRBV7-2,TRBJ2-3,CASSLEFRADTQYF,TGTGCCAGCAGCTTAGAGTTCAGGGCAGATACGCAGTATTTT
.,.,TRBV10-3,TRBJ1-4,CAISAGRENEKLFF,TGTGCCATCAGCGCCGGCAGGGAAAATGAAAAACTGTTTTTT
.,TRBD1,TRBV7-2,TRBJ2-7,CASSQGQGAGEQYF,TGTGCCAGCAGCCAGGGACAGGGGGCGGGCGAGCAGTACTTC
many,TRBD1,TRBV4-2,TRBJ2-6,CASSQALLDRVGANVLTF,TGTGCCAGCAGCCAAGCGCTCCTGGACAGGGTTGGGGCCAACGTCCTGACTTTC
many,.,TRBV10-1,TRBJ2-3,CATKKSFRRDTQYF,TGCGCCACTAAGAAGTCTTTTCGACGGGATACGCAGTATTTT
.,.,TRBV3-1,TRBJ2-1,CASSQEDWGEQFF,TGTGCCAGCAGCCAAGAAGATTGGGGTGAGCAGTTCTTC
few,TRBD2,TRBV20-1,TRBJ2-5,CSARAGGSKETQYF,TGCAGTGCTAGAGCGGGGGGGTCTAAAGAGACCCAGTACTTC
few,.,TRBV6-6,TRBJ1-1,CASSSSLVIEGGTEAFF,TGTGCCAGCAGTTCCAGTCTGGTTATCGAGGGGGGAACTGAAGCTTTCTTT
few,TRBD1,TRBV12-3/TRBV12-4,TRBJ1-1,CASNRGGGEAFF,TGTGCCAGCAACAGGGGAGGAGGTGAAGCTTTCTTT
.,TRBD1,TRBV7-6,TRBJ2-1,CASSLRDSLYNEQFF,TGTGCCAGCAGCTTAAGGGACAGCCTCTACAATGAGCAGTTCTTC
few,.,TRBV29-1,TRBJ1-1,CSATEQGTSTEAFF,TGCAGCGCCACCGAGCAGGGGACGAGCACTGAAGCTTTCTTT
many,.,TRBV29-1,TRBJ2-3,CSAALQRGPDTQYF,TGCAGCGCAGCCTTACAAAGGGGCCCAGATACGCAGTATTTT
many,.,TRBV20-1,TRBJ2-2,CSARKQGGTGELFF,TGCAGTGCTAGGAAACAGGGAGGCACCGGGGAGCTGTTTTTT
few,TRBD1,TRBV6-1,TRBJ1-6,CASSVQGMYNSPLHF,TGTGCCAGCAGTGTACAGGGGATGTATAATTCACCCCTCCACTTT
many,.,TRBV14,TRBJ1-2,CASSRNAYGYTF,TGTGCCAGCAGCCGCAACGCCTATGGCTACACCTTC
many,.,TRBV3-1,TRBJ1-2,CASSPGREEDLIHGYTF,TGTGCCAGCAGTCCCGGACGGGAAGAGGACCTAATTCATGGCTACACCTTC
many,.,TRBV5-1,TRBJ2-6,CASSLLTSGANVLTF,TGCGCCAGCAGCTTGTTGACCTCTGGGGCCAACGTCCTGACTTTC
many,TRBD2,TRBV20-1,TRBJ2-3,CSASAAGARTDTQYF,TGCAGTGCTAGCGCAGCGGGGGCACGCACAGATACGCAGTATTTT
many,TRBD2,TRBV12-3/TRBV12-4,TRBJ2-1,CASSLISGHYNEQFF,TGTGCCAGCAGTTTAATTAGCGGGCACTACAATGAGCAGTTCTTC
many,TRBD1,TRBV18,TRBJ1-1,CASSPAGQGMNTEAFF,TGTGCCAGCTCACCCGCCGGACAGGGGATGAACACTGAAGCTTTCTTT
many,.,TRBV10-1,TRBJ2-2,CASSESRQGGTGELFF,TGCGCCAGCAGTGAGTCTCGGCAGGGTGGCACCGGGGAGCTGTTTTTT
.,.,TRBV29-1,TRBJ2-2,CSVELTAGGELFF,TGCAGCGTTGAGCTGACCGCTGGCGGGGAGCTGTTTTTT
once,.,TRBV4-2,TRBJ2-7,CASSQANRAHEQYF,TGTGCCAGCAGCCAAGCTAACAGGGCCCACGAGCAGTACTTC
many,.,TRBV11-2,TRBJ2-3,CASSLGGGQGRTDTQYF,TGTGCCAGCAGCTTAGGAGGGGGGCAGGGACGCACAGATACGCAGTATTTT
many,.,TRBV11-2,TRBJ2-3,CASSSDRDTQYF,TGTGCCAGCAGCTCCGACAGGGATACGCAGTATTTT
few,.,TRBV9,TRBJ2-7,CASSVDGNAYEQYF,TGTGCCAGCAGCGTAGACGGGAATGCATACGAGCAGTACTTC
.,.,TRBV30,TRBJ1-1,CAWRNSANTEAFF,TGTGCCTGGAGGAACTCAGCGAACACTGAAGCTTTCTTT
few,TRBD2,TRBV11-1,TRBJ2-5,CASSPGLVGETQYF,TGTGCCAGCAGCCCCGGACTAGTGGGAGAGACCCAGTACTTC
many,TRBD2,TRBV7-2,TRBJ2-7,CASSISGSSSYEQYF,TGTGCCAGCAGCATTAGCGGGAGTAGCTCCTACGAGCAGTACTTC
.,.,TRBV4-2,TRBJ1-2,CASSQDPAGYTF,TGTGCCAGCAGCCAAGATCCAGCTGGCTACACCTTC
.,.,TRBV12-3/TRBV12-4,TRBJ2-1,CASSWGRLSDEQFF,TGTGCCAGCAGTTGGGGCCGGTTGTCAGATGAGCAGTTCTTC
.,.,TRBV10-1,TRBJ2-2,CASREKGSLNTGELFF,TGCGCCAGCAGGGAGAAAGGCAGTTTGAACACCGGGGAGCTGTTTTTT
many,.,TRBV28,TRBJ1-3,CASSFSGNTIYF,TGTGCCAGCAGTTTCTCTGGAAACACCATATATTTT
few,TRBD1,TRBV14,TRBJ1-2,CASSRSGQGFGYTF,TGTGCCAGCAGCCGGTCGGGACAGGGATTTGGCTACACCTTC
few,.,TRBV20-1,TRBJ1-1,CSARGHMNTEAFF,TGCAGTGCTAGGGGACACATGAACACTGAAGCTTTCTTT
many,TRBD1,TRBV12-3/TRBV12-4,TRBJ1-1,CASRSGTGGFTEAFF,TGTGCCAGCAGATCAGGGACAGGGGGCTTCACTGAAGCTTTCTTT
many,.,TRBV20-1,TRBJ2-1,CSAPRSPTRNEQFF,TGCAGTGCTCCCCGGTCCCCCACCAGGAATGAGCAGTTCTTC
few,TRBD2,TRBV19,TRBJ2-1,CASSTTSGTTYNEQFF,TGTGCCAGTAGTACGACTAGCGGGACAACCTACAATGAGCAGTTCTTC
many,TRBD2,TRBV28,TRBJ2-3,CASSVAGGADTQYF,TGTGCCAGCAGTGTAGCGGGGGGGGCAGATACGCAGTATTTT
many,.,TRBV12-2,TRBJ1-4,CASRFTVPFNEKLFF,TGTGCAAGTCGCTTTACAGTTCCTTTTAATGAAAAACTGTTTTTT
few,TRBD1,TRBV28,TRBJ1-2,CASSQSDRNYGYTF,TGTGCCAGCAGCCAATCGGACAGGAACTATGGCTACACCTTC
many,.,TRBV11-1,TRBJ2-5,CASSSTQQETQYF,TGTGCCAGCAGCTCTACGCAGCAAGAGACCCAGTACTTC
few,TRBD2,TRBV20-1,TRBJ2-7,CSAWGEGRYEQYF,TGCAGTGCTTGGGGGGAGGGCCGCTACGAGCAGTACTTC
many,.,TRBV20-1,TRBJ2-1,CSAGGRAGSYNEQFF,TGCAGTGCTGGCGGAAGGGCAGGGTCCTACAATGAGCAGTTCTTC
many,TRBD1,TRBV19,TRBJ2-2,CASSMRGPSAGELFF,TGTGCCAGTAGTATGAGGGGGCCCAGCGCCGGGGAGCTGTTTTTT
few,TRBD1,TRBV7-2,TRBJ2-7,CASSGYTGGEQYF,TGTGCCAGCAGCGGTTATACAGGGGGCGAGCAGTACTTC
many,TRBD1,TRBV27,TRBJ2-1,CASSSPTGVGYNEQFF,TGTGCCAGCAGTTCCCCTACAGGGGTGGGCTACAATGAGCAGTTCTTC
many,TRBD1,TRBV20-1,TRBJ2-7,CSARPPGQGSYEQYF,TGCAGTGCTAGACCCCCGGGACAGGGCTCCTACGAGCAGTACTTC
many,TRBD1,TRBV14,TRBJ1-2,CASSQTGQGAYGYTF,TGTGCCAGCAGCCAAACGGGACAGGGGGCTTATGGCTACACCTTC
.,.,TRBV7-3,TRBJ2-2,CASSAGGGTSNTGELFF,TGTGCCAGCAGCGCCGGAGGGGGCACCTCGAACACCGGGGAGCTGTTTTTT
many,TRBD1,TRBV29-1,TRBJ1-6,CSVRDSYNSPLHF,TGCAGCGTCCGGGACAGCTATAATTCACCCCTCCACTTT
.,TRBD2,TRBV28,TRBJ2-7,CASTLSGREQYF,TGTGCCAGCACCTTGAGCGGGAGGGAGCAGTACTTC
many,.,TRBV7-2,TRBJ1-1,CASSRDTGKNTEAFF,TGTGCCAGCAGCCGTGATACAGGGAAGAACACTGAAGCTTTCTTT